The clone carrying this T cell receptor (beta chain) was recorded once. Sequenced by immunoSEQ multiplex PCR; TCRdb stores in-frame clones only, minus some. The sample records tens of thousands of clones, about 88% being singletons. Per germline, CDR1 SGHVS and CDR2 FNYEAQ. There are 14 residues in the CDR3. Losses at the gene ends were 1 base for V and 5 bases for J; bases not matched to a gene: 4. The data were obtained in a study of T cell changes during pregnancy in multiple sclerosis. This receptor was taken from a female donor with multiple sclerosis, enrolled in a pregnancy study. The chain employs TRBV7-6 and TRBJ1-1; TRBD1 agrees at 7 bases. The source was CD8+ T cells from peripheral blood mononuclear cells, collected in the second trimester of pregnancy. CDR3: CASSLEQGSTEAFF. DNA for the CDR3: TGTGCCAGCAGCTTAGAACAGGGGAGTACTGAAGCTTTCTTT.